These T cell receptor beta chains were read from a single sample in a study of blood T cell repertoires in COVID-19. Some clones are missing from TCRdb's copy, which holds only in-frame ones; the method was immunoSEQ multiplex PCR. This table holds 40,000 or so clones, 70% to 90% found once. Sequenced: peripheral blood. These receptors came from a woman between 65 and 79 years old in a cohort sampled during active COVID-19. CDR3s leave out the opening cysteine and the closing phenylalanine or tryptophan.

V gene: TRBV24-1; J gene: TRBJ2-1; CDR3 protein: ATSESAGARYNEQF
V gene: TRBV19; J gene: TRBJ2-1; CDR3 protein: ASSTRKGTSGYNEQF
V gene: TRBV3-1/TRBV3-2; J gene: TRBJ2-7; CDR3 protein: ASSEASRTGYHEQY
V gene: TRBV20-1; J gene: TRBJ1-6; CDR3 protein: SASSRDRGLLSPLH
V gene: TRBV11-2; J gene: TRBJ2-1; CDR3 protein: ASSLTGDSSYNEQF
V gene: TRBV14; J gene: TRBJ2-1; CDR3 protein: ASSPTSGRAGSYNEQF
V gene: TRBV4-2; J gene: TRBJ1-1; CDR3 protein: ASSHDWGSGGEAF
V gene: TRBV10-3; J gene: TRBJ1-4; CDR3 protein: AISEKDTTNEKLF
V gene: TRBV5-4; J gene: TRBJ2-3; CDR3 protein: ASSPGLGIDTQY
V gene: TRBV6-5; J gene: TRBJ1-2; CDR3 protein: ASSLNQRGYT
V gene: TRBV5-1; J gene: TRBJ2-7; CDR3 protein: ASSPTSGASYEQY